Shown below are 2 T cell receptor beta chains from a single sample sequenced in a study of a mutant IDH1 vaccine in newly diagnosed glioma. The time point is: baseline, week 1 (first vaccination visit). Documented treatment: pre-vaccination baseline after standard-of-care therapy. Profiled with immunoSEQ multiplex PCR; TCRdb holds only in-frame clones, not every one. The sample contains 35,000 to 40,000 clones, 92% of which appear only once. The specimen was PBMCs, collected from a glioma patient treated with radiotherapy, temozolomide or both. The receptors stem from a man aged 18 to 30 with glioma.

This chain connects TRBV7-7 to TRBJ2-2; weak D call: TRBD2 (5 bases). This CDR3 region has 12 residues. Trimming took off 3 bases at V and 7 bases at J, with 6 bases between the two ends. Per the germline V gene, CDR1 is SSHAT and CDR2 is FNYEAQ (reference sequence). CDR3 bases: TGTGCCAGCAGCTTGAGGGACGGGGAGCTGTTTTTT. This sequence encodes CASSLRDGELFF.

CDR3 residues: CAWSVPGLAGVDTQYF. DNA for the CDR3: TGTGCCTGGAGTGTACCAGGTCTAGCGGGAGTGGATACGCAGTATTTT. The V call is TRBV30, the J call TRBJ2-3; 10 positions agree with TRBD2. V was pared by 0 bases and J by 6 bases, with 9 bases of the junction left unmatched. The germline CDR1 and CDR2 sequences are GTSNPN and SVGIG (reference sequence). This CDR3 has 16 amino acids.